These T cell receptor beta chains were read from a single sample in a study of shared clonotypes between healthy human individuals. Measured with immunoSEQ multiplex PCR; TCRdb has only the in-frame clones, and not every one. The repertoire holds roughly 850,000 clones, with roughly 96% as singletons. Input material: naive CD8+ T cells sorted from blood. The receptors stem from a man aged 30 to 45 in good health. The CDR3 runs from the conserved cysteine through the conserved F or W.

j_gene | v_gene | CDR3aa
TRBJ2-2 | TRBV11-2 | CASSLWGRGPTGELFF
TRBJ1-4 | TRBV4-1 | CASSQDGIEGEKLFF
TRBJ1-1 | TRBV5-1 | CASSLVSPDSEAFF
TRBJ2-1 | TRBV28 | CASSLASGRANWHNEQFF
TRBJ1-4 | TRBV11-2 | CASTHDSSQRKLFF
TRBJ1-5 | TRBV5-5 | CASSYRVTQPQHF
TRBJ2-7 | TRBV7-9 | CASSYKGEPYEQYF
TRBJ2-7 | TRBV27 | CASSYRGPYEQYF
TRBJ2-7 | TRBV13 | CASSAGLADSYEQYF
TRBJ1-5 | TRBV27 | CASSGGQGGQPQHF
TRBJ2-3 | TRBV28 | CASSFPGSSDTQYF
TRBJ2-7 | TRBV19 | CASSLRGAYEQYF
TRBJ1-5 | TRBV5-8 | CASNLIQGEQPQHF